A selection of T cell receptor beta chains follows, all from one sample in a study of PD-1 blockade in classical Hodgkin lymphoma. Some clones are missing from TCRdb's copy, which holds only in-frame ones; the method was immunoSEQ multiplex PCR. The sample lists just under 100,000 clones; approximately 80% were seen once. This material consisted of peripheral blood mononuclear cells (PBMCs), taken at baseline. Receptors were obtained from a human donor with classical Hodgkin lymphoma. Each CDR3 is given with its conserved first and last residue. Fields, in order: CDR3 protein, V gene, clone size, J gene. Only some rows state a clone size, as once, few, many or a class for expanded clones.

CDR3aa: CASSPRAGGSFTGELFF
v_gene: TRBV9
abundance: NA
j_gene: TRBJ2-2

CDR3aa: CASSSPQSGSTDTQYF
v_gene: TRBV11-2
abundance: few
j_gene: TRBJ2-3

CDR3aa: CATKTGGVNTGELFF
v_gene: TRBV6-5
abundance: NA
j_gene: TRBJ2-2

CDR3aa: CASQGQPQETQYF
v_gene: TRBV10-3
abundance: few
j_gene: TRBJ2-5

CDR3aa: CASSLWDRRTGELFF
v_gene: TRBV27
abundance: NA
j_gene: TRBJ2-2

CDR3aa: CASSQAGQLNEKLFF
v_gene: TRBV4-2
abundance: NA
j_gene: TRBJ1-4

CDR3aa: CASRRGRGVTEAFF
v_gene: TRBV19
abundance: NA
j_gene: TRBJ1-1

CDR3aa: CASSQRTGVGTGELFF
v_gene: TRBV14
abundance: NA
j_gene: TRBJ2-2

CDR3aa: CAISDWGTQLTYEQYF
v_gene: TRBV10-3
abundance: NA
j_gene: TRBJ2-7

CDR3aa: CASSEGRRTGELFF
v_gene: TRBV6-1
abundance: NA
j_gene: TRBJ2-2

CDR3aa: CASSASSSYNEQFF
v_gene: TRBV7-3
abundance: NA
j_gene: TRBJ2-1

CDR3aa: CASSLRTTGGGSNTEAFF
v_gene: TRBV7-2
abundance: NA
j_gene: TRBJ1-1

CDR3aa: CAIRGVPPGELFF
v_gene: TRBV10-3
abundance: NA
j_gene: TRBJ2-2

CDR3aa: CASRASRDRATSWSYNEQFF
v_gene: TRBV5-1
abundance: few
j_gene: TRBJ2-1

CDR3aa: CASSEAGVVGETQYF
v_gene: TRBV5-6
abundance: NA
j_gene: TRBJ2-5

CDR3aa: CASSREVVQFF
v_gene: TRBV5-1
abundance: NA
j_gene: TRBJ2-1

CDR3aa: CSARDSFTF
v_gene: TRBV20-1
abundance: NA
j_gene: TRBJ1-2